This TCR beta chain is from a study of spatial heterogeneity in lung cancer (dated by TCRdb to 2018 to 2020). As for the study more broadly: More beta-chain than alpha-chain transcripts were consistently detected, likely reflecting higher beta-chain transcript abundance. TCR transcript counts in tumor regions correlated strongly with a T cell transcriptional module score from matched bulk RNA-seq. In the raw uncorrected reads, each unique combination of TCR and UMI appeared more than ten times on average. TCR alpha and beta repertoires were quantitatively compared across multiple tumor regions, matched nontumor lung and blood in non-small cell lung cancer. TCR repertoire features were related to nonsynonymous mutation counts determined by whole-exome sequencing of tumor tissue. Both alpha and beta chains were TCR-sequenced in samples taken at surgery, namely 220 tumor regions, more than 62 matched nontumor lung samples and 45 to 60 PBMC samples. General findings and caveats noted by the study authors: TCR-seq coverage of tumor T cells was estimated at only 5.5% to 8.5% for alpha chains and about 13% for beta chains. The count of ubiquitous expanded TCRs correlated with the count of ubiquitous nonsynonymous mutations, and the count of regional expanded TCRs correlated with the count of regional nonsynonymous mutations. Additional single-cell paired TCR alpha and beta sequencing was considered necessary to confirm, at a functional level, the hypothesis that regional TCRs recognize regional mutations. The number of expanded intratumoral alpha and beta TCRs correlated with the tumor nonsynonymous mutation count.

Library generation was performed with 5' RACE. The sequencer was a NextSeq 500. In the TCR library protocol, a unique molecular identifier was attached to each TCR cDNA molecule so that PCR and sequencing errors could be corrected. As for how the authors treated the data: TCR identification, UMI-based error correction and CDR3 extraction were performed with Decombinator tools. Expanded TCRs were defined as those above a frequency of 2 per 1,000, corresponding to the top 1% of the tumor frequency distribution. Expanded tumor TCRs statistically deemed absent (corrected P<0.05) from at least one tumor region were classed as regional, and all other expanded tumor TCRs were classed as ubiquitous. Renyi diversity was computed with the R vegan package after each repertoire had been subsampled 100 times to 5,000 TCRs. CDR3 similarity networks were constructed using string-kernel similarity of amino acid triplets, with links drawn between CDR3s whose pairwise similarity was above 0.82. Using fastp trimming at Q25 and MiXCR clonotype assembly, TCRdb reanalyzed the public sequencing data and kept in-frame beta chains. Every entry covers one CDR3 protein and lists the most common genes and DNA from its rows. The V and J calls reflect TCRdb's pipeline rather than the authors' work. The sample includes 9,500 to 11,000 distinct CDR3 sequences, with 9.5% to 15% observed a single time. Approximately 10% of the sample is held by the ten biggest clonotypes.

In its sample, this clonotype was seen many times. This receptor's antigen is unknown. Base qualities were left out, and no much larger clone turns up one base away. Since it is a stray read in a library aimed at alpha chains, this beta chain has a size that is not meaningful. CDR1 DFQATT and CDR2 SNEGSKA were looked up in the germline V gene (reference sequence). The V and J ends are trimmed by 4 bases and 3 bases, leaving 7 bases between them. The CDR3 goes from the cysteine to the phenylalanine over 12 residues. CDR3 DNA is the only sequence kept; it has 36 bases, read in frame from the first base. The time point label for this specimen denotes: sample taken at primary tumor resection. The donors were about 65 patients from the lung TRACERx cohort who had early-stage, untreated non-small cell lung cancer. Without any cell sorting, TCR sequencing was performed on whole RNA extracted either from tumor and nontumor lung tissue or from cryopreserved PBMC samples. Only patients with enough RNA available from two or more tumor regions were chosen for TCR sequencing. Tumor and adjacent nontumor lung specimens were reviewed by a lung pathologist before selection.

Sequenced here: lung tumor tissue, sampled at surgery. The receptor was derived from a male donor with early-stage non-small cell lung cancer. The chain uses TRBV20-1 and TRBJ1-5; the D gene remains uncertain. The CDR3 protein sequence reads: CSATPFNQPQHF. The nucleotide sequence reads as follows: TGCAGTGCTACGCCGTTCAATCAGCCCCAGCATTTT.